A single sample gave rise to the 19 T cell receptor beta chains below, sequenced in a study of T cells in Graves' hyperthyroidism and ophthalmopathy. The CDR3 regions of TCR beta were amplified from RNA transcripts. During a first-round RT-PCR of the TCR CDR3, the HTBI primer set was used. One entry per CDR3 protein results from TCRdb running MiXCR on the multiplex PCR reads. The table records about 400,000 distinct CDR3 sequences, 15% to 18% of them present only once. The sequenced material came from blood. All receptors come from a woman aged 18-29 years with Graves' hyperthyroidism that later progressed to Graves' ophthalmopathy.

The chain has TRBV7-2 and TRBJ2-7; 13 nucleotides match TRBD2. The CDR3 has 18 residues. Germline V CDR1 and CDR2: SGHTA, FQGNSA. Losses at the gene ends were 5 bases for V and 5 bases for J; bases not matched to a gene: 15. CDR3 residues: CASSTLAGGPTIIHEQYF. CDR3 bases: TGTGCCAGCAGCACACTAGCGGGAGGGCCGACTATTATCCACGAGCAGTACTTC.

Many counts were recorded for this clonotype. The chain carries TRBV30 and TRBJ1-2; no clear D gene. The germline V and J ends were trimmed by 0 bases and 11 bases, with 10 bases remaining between them. Germline CDR1 is GTSNPN and CDR2 is SVGIG (reference sequence). The CDR3 covers 11 residues. The CDR3 region is CAWSVSLGYTF. The CDR3 nucleotides read TGTGCCTGGAGTGTATCATTGGGATACACCTTC.

The table lists this clonotype with many counts. The rearrangement uses TRBV7-9 and TRBJ1-5; D unresolved. Germline V gene lookup returns CDR1 SEHNR and CDR2 FQNEAQ (reference sequence). Trimming cost V 2 bases and J 6 bases, with 8 bases left between them. There are 13 residues in the CDR3. The CDR3 here is CASSLQLGQPQHF. Here the CDR3 DNA reads TGTGCCAGCAGCTTACAGTTGGGTCAGCCCCAGCATTTT.

Ten or more counts support this clonotype. The chain joins TRBV7-6 to TRBJ2-1; 8 nucleotides align to TRBD2. The CDR3 covers 15 residues. The germline gives CDR1 SGHVS, CDR2 FNYEAQ. With V trimmed by 5 bases and J by 4 bases, 7 bases remained unmatched. In nucleotides, the CDR3 is TGTGCCAGCAGCCTACTACTAGCGGCTTACAATGAGCAGTTCTTC. Translated: CASSLLLAAYNEQFF.

This clonotype has ten or more counts. The CDR3 sequence: CASMGTEAFF. The CDR3 DNA reads TGTGCCAGCATGGGCACTGAAGCTTTCTTT. The chain links TRBV6-1 to TRBJ1-1; D is unclear. V was shortened by 7 bases and J by 4 bases, with 4 bases between the two germline ends. The CDR3 has 10 amino acids. From germline, CDR1 is MNHNS and CDR2 SASEGT.

A word on this clonotype: This could be a read error, since a much larger clone is one nucleotide away. CDR3 region: CPSSSGLAGVDEQFF. CDR3 sequence (DNA): TGTCCCAGCAGCTCGGGGCTAGCGGGAGTTGATGAGCAGTTCTTC. J is TRBJ2-1 and V is TRBV27, with 10 bases matching TRBD2. This CDR3 has 15 amino acids. The germline V gene has CDR1 MNHEY and CDR2 SMNVEV (reference sequence).

There are many counts of this clonotype. CDR3 protein: CSVEDNPQGTTYEQYF. The CDR3 nucleotides are TGCAGCGTTGAAGATAACCCGCAGGGGACGACCTACGAGCAGTACTTC. The J gene is TRBJ2-7, the V gene TRBV29-1; the D gene is possibly TRBD1 (6 bases). From germline, CDR1 is SQVTM and CDR2 ANQGSEA. V dropped 0 bases and J dropped 2 bases, with 17 bases sitting between them. CDR3 length equals 16 residues.

The chain uses TRBV20-1 and TRBJ2-7; D not resolved. V lost 6 bases and J 3 bases, leaving 30 bases between the germline ends. The CDR3 spans 18 residues. Germline loops: CDR1 DFQATT, CDR2 SNEGSKA (reference sequence). The CDR3 here is CSADEVYVPGSSNYEQYF. The CDR3 DNA is TGCAGTGCCGATGAGGTATACGTGCCGGGTTCGTCGAACTACGAGCAGTACTTC.

The chain recombines TRBV7-9 with TRBJ2-2, with a tentative D call TRBD2 (6 bases). The germline gives CDR1 SEHNR, CDR2 FQNEAQ (reference sequence). This CDR3 region has 16 residues. V was cut by 5 bases and J by 6 bases, with 19 bases left in between. The CDR3 sequence is CASSEIPGLSAGELFF. CDR3 DNA: TGTGCCAGCAGCGAGATTCCGGGACTGTCCGCCGGGGAGCTGTTTTTT.

The chain couples TRBV20-1 to TRBJ2-5, with D possibly being TRBD1 (5 bases). The CDR3 is 12 amino acids. Trimming pared 5 bases from V and 4 bases from J, leaving 11 bases between. Germline loops: CDR1 DFQATT, CDR2 SNEGSKA (reference sequence). The DNA of the CDR3 is TGCAGTGCTCTCCCAGGGTCAGAGACCCAGTACTTC. Protein product: CSALPGSETQYF.

This clonotype appeared many times. The chain carries TRBV20-1 and TRBJ2-1, with 11 positions matching TRBD2. This CDR3 is built from 16 residues. Germline-derived CDR1 and CDR2 are DFQATT and SNEGSKA (reference sequence). The J segment lost 8 bases and the V segment lost 2 bases, leaving 11 bases of the junction unmatched. The CDR3 spells CSARSLAGGRWDEQFF. DNA for the CDR3: TGCAGTGCTAGATCCCTAGCGGGAGGCCGTTGGGATGAGCAGTTCTTC.

The chain recombines TRBV5-6 with TRBJ2-1; the match to TRBD1 covers 10 bases. This CDR3 is built from 15 residues. The V segment lost 2 bases and the J segment 3 bases; nucleotides outside the gene matches: 2. Per the germline V gene, CDR1 is SGHDT and CDR2 is YYEEEE. The CDR3 region is CASSFDRGLYNEQFF. DNA of the CDR3: TGTGCCAGCAGCTTTGACAGGGGGCTCTACAATGAGCAGTTCTTC.

This sequence joins TRBV2 and TRBJ2-2; TRBD2 aligns across 15 bases. The CDR3 spans 15 residues. The V and J ends lost 10 bases and 5 bases, in that order; junction bases with no gene match: 5. Germline CDR1 is SNHLY and CDR2 is FYNNEI. The CDR3 DNA reads TGTGCCACCGGGACTAGCGGGAGGAGTACCGGGGAGCTGTTTTTT. It codes for CATGTSGRSTGELFF. The variable domain in full, with the rest retrieved from reference TRBV2 and TRBJ2-2, is EPEVTQTPSHQVTQMGQEVILRCVPISNHLYFYWYRQILGQKVEFLVSFYNNEISEKSEIFDDQFSVERPDGSNFTLKIRSTKLEDSAMYFCATGTSGRSTGELFFGEGSRLTVL.

Comment on this clonotype: A much larger clone lies one base from this, so it may be a read error. The J gene is TRBJ1-1, the V gene TRBV7-9; D perhaps matches TRBD1 (5 bases). Germline lookup yields CDR1 SEHNR and CDR2 FQNEAQ (reference sequence). The CDR3 has 15 amino acids. CDR3 protein: CASSPRGGKDTGAFF. The CDR3 DNA reads TGTGCCAGCAGCCCCCGGGGGGGTAAAGATACTGGAGCTTTCTTT.

This clonotype was observed a few times. The chain has TRBV6-1 and TRBJ2-5; a weak D match, TRBD2 (5 bases). This CDR3 has 14 residues. Per the germline V gene, CDR1 is MNHNS and CDR2 is SASEGT. Trimming left V 2 bases short and J 5 bases short, with 12 bases between. CDR3 loop: CASSEYWTPETQYF. The CDR3 DNA reads TGTGCCAGCAGTGAATATTGGACTCCGGAGACCCAGTACTTC.

This clonotype was seen ten or more times. This chain connects TRBV2 to TRBJ2-7, with D possibly being TRBD1 (6 bases). Germline assignment: CDR1 SNHLY and CDR2 FYNNEI. The V gene lost 6 bases and the J gene lost 4 bases, with 19 bases spanning the gap. CDR3 length: 15 residues. The chain's CDR3 is CASRVDGGLTYEQYF. The CDR3 DNA is TGTGCCAGCAGGGTCGATGGGGGCCTGACTTACGAGCAGTACTTC. The entire variable domain, with the rest obtained from reference TRBV2 and TRBJ2-7, is as follows: EPEVTQTPSHQVTQMGQEVILRCVPISNHLYFYWYRQILGQKVEFLVSFYNNEISEKSEIFDDQFSVERPDGSNFTLKIRSTKLEDSAMYFCASRVDGGLTYEQYFGPGTRLTVT.

This clonotype was observed at least ten times. The rearrangement uses TRBV29-1 and TRBJ2-7, with 9 bases fitting TRBD2. The CDR3 is made up of 13 amino acids. Germline CDR1 reads SQVTM; CDR2 reads ANQGSEA. The trim removed 6 bases at V and 5 bases at J, leaving 8 bases unmatched. CDR3 DNA sequence: TGCAGCGTAGTAGCGGGGGCAGCTGACGAGCAGTACTTC. This sequence encodes CSVVAGAADEQYF.

This clonotype came up a few times. The genes are TRBV4-1 and TRBJ2-3; 8 nucleotides match TRBD2. CDR3 length: 16 amino acids. Germline V gene sequence: CDR1 MGHRA, CDR2 YSYEKL. V shed 4 bases and J 0 bases; nucleotides not matched to a gene: 6. The CDR3 is CASSLLAGTSTDTQYF. The CDR3 nucleotides are TGCGCCAGCAGCCTTCTAGCGGGTACTAGCACAGATACGCAGTATTTT.

In this sample, this clonotype turned up many times. The chain uses TRBV2 and TRBJ2-3; 7 positions agree with TRBD2. Germline values: CDR1 SNHLY, CDR2 FYNNEI. Trimming took 6 bases from V and 3 from J; bases not matched to a gene: 9. The CDR3 length is 15 residues. Here the CDR3 reads CASRRDWGGTDTQYF. CDR3 nucleotides: TGTGCCAGCAGGAGGGACTGGGGGGGGACAGATACGCAGTATTTT.